Below, 27 T cell receptor beta chains from the same sample are listed, as sequenced in a study of T-cell memory formation after mild COVID-19. TCRdb independently ran MiXCR on the 5' RACE reads; one entry per CDR3 protein. In the table there are almost 250,000 distinct CDR3 sequences, approximately 15% of which are singletons. Sample: PBMCs or a T cell subset sorted from them (not recorded which). These receptors all come from an adult woman who had mild COVID-19 (a few samples of this study predate the infection). Cell type and time point are not known.

This clonotype appeared a few times. The chain is built from TRBV27 and TRBJ2-7; 7 bases are a match to TRBD1. The CDR3 has 15 residues. J was trimmed by 6 bases and V by 5 bases; bases with no gene match: 13. Germline CDR1 and CDR2: MNHEY and SMNVEV (reference sequence). The CDR3 bases are TGTGCCAGCAGTGGTTCAAGAGGGGGCAAGGGCGAGCAGTACTTC. Translating it yields CASSGSRGGKGEQYF.

The chain combines TRBV12-3 or TRBV12-4 with TRBJ1-2; D not certain. V gave up 5 bases and J gave up 4 bases, with 5 bases separating them. The CDR3 consists of 11 residues. The CDR3 protein is CASSHSYGYTF. The CDR3, as DNA: TGTGCCAGCAGTCACTCCTATGGCTACACCTTC.

The gene calls are TRBV2 and TRBJ2-3; 8 bases line up with TRBD1. Germline V gene lookup returns CDR1 SNHLY and CDR2 FYNNEI. With V trimmed by 2 bases and J by 3 bases, 1 base remained unmatched. The CDR3 contains 14 residues. CDR3 in amino acids: CASSEQGATDTQYF. For the CDR3, the DNA is TGTGCCAGCAGTGAACAGGGGGCAACAGATACGCAGTATTTT.

The CDR3 nucleotides are TGCAGCGCCGACAGGGGAAAAAGGAACACTGAAGCTTTCTTT. This sequence encodes CSADRGKRNTEAFF. The chain couples TRBV29-1 to TRBJ1-1, with TRBD1 identical over 8 bases. Germline CDR1 SQVTM, CDR2 ANQGSEA. The CDR3 is made up of 14 amino acids. Trimming cost V 7 bases and J 1 base; bases outside gene matches: 8.

This chain uses TRBV7-2 with TRBJ2-4; no clear D gene. Trimming left V 2 bases short and J 9 bases short, with 5 bases between. The germline V gene encodes CDR1 SGHTA and CDR2 FQGNSA. The CDR3 runs to 11 residues. CDR3 in DNA: TGTGCCAGCAGCTTATCAGCCATTCAGTACTTC. This codes for CASSLSAIQYF.

The table lists this clonotype with many counts. The chain uses TRBV30 and TRBJ1-5, with D maybe TRBD1 (6 bases). The V gene's germline CDR1 is GTSNPN and CDR2 SVGIG (reference sequence). Trimming took 5 bases from V and 2 from J, leaving 13 bases between them. The CDR3 is 14 amino acids. The chain's CDR3 is CAWRGALGNQPQHF. The CDR3 DNA reads TGTGCCTGGCGGGGGGCGTTGGGCAATCAGCCCCAGCATTTT.

The CDR3 region has the DNA TGTGCCAGCAGCCGGGGACAGGGGAGGACTGAAGCTTTCTTT. Protein sequence: CASSRGQGRTEAFF. J is TRBJ1-1 and V is TRBV6-5; 10 positions match TRBD1. Germline trimming cut 6 bases from V and 5 bases from J; bases unmatched to any gene: 6. CDR1 is MNHEY and CDR2 is SVGAGI in the germline V gene. CDR3 length: 14 amino acids.

In this sample, this clonotype turned up a few times. The chain is built from TRBV5-1 and TRBJ2-5; 7 bases agree with TRBD1. Germline CDR1 and CDR2: SGHRS and YFSETQ. The CDR3 extends over 14 amino acids. J gave up 5 bases and V 3 bases, and 7 bases lay outside the gene matches. As DNA, the CDR3 is TGCGCCAGCAGCTCGGGACAGCATCTCGAGACCCAGTACTTC. Translating it yields CASSSGQHLETQYF.

The sample holds a few counts of this clonotype. The V gene is TRBV29-1, the J gene TRBJ2-2; possible D gene TRBD1, 6 bases. Between the trimmed V and J ends, which lost 3 bases and 5 bases, there was a span of 10 bases. The CDR3 is 13 amino acids. Germline V CDR1 and CDR2: SQVTM, ANQGSEA. CDR3 region: CSVDRQETGELFF. DNA of the CDR3: TGCAGCGTTGACAGACAGGAAACCGGGGAGCTGTTTTTT.

This clonotype was detected a few times. This chain connects TRBV12-3 or TRBV12-4 to TRBJ1-2; possible D gene TRBD1, 6 bases. The CDR3 totals 16 residues. V dropped 3 bases and J dropped 1 base, with 15 bases sitting between them. The CDR3 DNA sequence: TGTGCCAGCAGTTTGGGTCGGACAGAGAATAACTATGGCTACACCTTC. Translation: CASSLGRTENNYGYTF.

This clonotype showed up many times. The V call is TRBV5-1, the J call TRBJ2-1; no clear D gene. Trimming pared 2 bases from V and 1 base from J, leaving 7 bases between. CDR1 is SGHRS, CDR2 YFSETQ, per germline. This CDR3 is 14 amino acids long. This CDR3 reads CASSLTDSYNEQFF. The CDR3 DNA is TGCGCCAGCAGCTTAACCGATTCCTACAATGAGCAGTTCTTC.

The chain combines TRBV15 with TRBJ2-3; possible D gene TRBD2, 5 bases. This CDR3 has 13 amino acids. Trimming shortened V by 9 bases and J by 1 base, and 11 bases separated the two germline ends. Germline V gives CDR1 LNHNV, CDR2 YYDKDF (reference sequence). The CDR3 is CATRVDGTDTQYF. The DNA for the CDR3 is TGTGCCACGAGGGTAGATGGCACAGATACGCAGTATTTT.

The chain has TRBV21-1 and TRBJ1-1; the listed D gene, TRBD1, was not tested against the DNA. TRBV21-1 is described as a pseudogene. CDR3 length equals 16 residues. The CDR3 loop is CASSKGTGGFGTEAFF. The DNA of the CDR3 is TGTGCCAGCAGCAAAGGGACAGGGGGCTTCGGCACTGAAGCTTTCTTT.

In this sample, this clonotype turned up many times. The gene calls are TRBV4-1 and TRBJ2-7, with D unclear. CDR3 length: 14 residues. Germline CDR1 and CDR2: MGHRA and YSYEKL. The germline V and J ends were trimmed by 1 base and 4 bases, with 11 bases remaining between them. The DNA for the CDR3 is TGCGCCAGCAGCCAAGGGAACCAACTATACGAGCAGTACTTC. Translated, it gives CASSQGNQLYEQYF.

This clonotype has more than one count but fewer than ten. V and J are TRBV6-1 and TRBJ2-7, with D possibly being TRBD1 (5 bases). Trimming stripped 5 bases from V and 1 base from J, with 9 bases between. The V gene's germline CDR1 is MNHNS and CDR2 SASEGT. CDR3 length equals 13 residues. The CDR3 DNA sequence: TGTGCCAGCAGTAAGCAGGGATCCTACGAGCAGTACTTC. Translation gives CASSKQGSYEQYF.

This sequence joins TRBV14 and TRBJ2-1, with 8 bases aligning to TRBD2. V lost 2 bases, J lost 0 bases, and 6 bases stayed unmatched. The CDR3 runs 17 residues. From germline, CDR1 is SGHDN and CDR2 FVKESK. The CDR3 DNA sequence: TGTGCCAGCAGCCAACAATCCGGACTAGCCTCCTACAATGAGCAGTTCTTC. Amino acid sequence: CASSQQSGLASYNEQFF. Full variable domain (rest looked up from reference TRBV14 and TRBJ2-1): EAGVTQFPSHSVIEKGQTVTLRCDPISGHDNLYWYRRVMGKEIKFLLHFVKESKQDESGMPNNRFLAERTGGTYSTLKVQPAELEDSGVYFCASSQQSGLASYNEQFFGPGTRLTVL.

This clonotype appeared a few times. This chain links TRBV10-3 with TRBJ2-3; 12 bases are a match to TRBD2. From germline, CDR1 is ENHRY and CDR2 SYGVKD. With 3 bases clipped from V and 6 bases from J, the junction kept 7 bases outside the gene matches. The CDR3 extends over 16 amino acids. CDR3 in amino acids: CAISEGLAGGLDTQYF. CDR3 coding DNA: TGTGCCATCAGTGAAGGGCTAGCGGGGGGGTTGGATACGCAGTATTTT.

This chain joins TRBV29-1 and TRBJ2-1, with TRBD2 as a possible D gene (5 bases). CDR1 SQVTM and CDR2 ANQGSEA come from the germline V gene. The CDR3 loop spans 16 amino acids. The DNA of the CDR3 is TGCAGTGCCCAAGGGCTAGGCAGACGTTCGGGGAATGAGCAGTTCTTC. As protein: CSAQGLGRRSGNEQFF.

This clonotype was detected a few times. The chain couples TRBV20-1 to TRBJ2-6; D not resolved. In germline, CDR1 is DFQATT, CDR2 SNEGSKA (reference sequence). The ends were cut back, 3 bases at V and 4 bases at J, with 4 bases in the middle. The CDR3 has 12 residues. The CDR3 here is CSASGGANVLTF. CDR3 nucleotide sequence: TGCAGTGCTAGCGGGGGGGCCAACGTCCTGACTTTC.

This clonotype was seen a few times. V is TRBV12-3 or TRBV12-4 and J is TRBJ2-5; no reliable D call. The CDR3 loop spans 14 amino acids. Trimming stripped 1 base from V and 5 bases from J, with 11 bases between. Here the CDR3 DNA reads TGTGCCAGCAGTTTAGATAGGTACGGGGAGACCCAGTACTTC. It encodes CASSLDRYGETQYF.

This clonotype was observed a few times. The V gene is TRBV20-1, the J gene TRBJ1-2, with D possibly TRBD1 on 6 matching bases. This CDR3 is 13 amino acids long. Germline V gene sequence: CDR1 DFQATT, CDR2 SNEGSKA (reference sequence). Trimming stripped 5 bases from V and 4 bases from J, with 14 bases between. CDR3 nucleotide sequence: TGCAGTGCTTTCCGGACAGATGGCTATGGCTACACCTTC. Translating gives CSAFRTDGYGYTF.

The chain joins TRBV3-1 to TRBJ2-2; unclear D gene. This CDR3 comprises 13 residues. Trimming removed 4 bases at V and 7 bases at J, with 10 bases between. CDR1 LGHDT and CDR2 YNNKEL come from the germline V gene (reference sequence). The CDR3 sequence is CASSPGGGGELFF. In DNA, the CDR3 is TGTGCCAGCAGCCCCGGTGGCGGCGGGGAGCTGTTTTTT.

The chain links TRBV7-3 to TRBJ2-5, with D possibly being TRBD2 (5 bases). V lost 1 base to trimming and J lost 1 base, with 10 bases between them. Germline loops: CDR1 SGHTA, CDR2 FQGTGA. This CDR3 is built from 15 residues. CDR3 sequence: CASSLIYGGQETQYF. The DNA for the CDR3 is TGTGCCAGCAGCTTAATTTATGGAGGCCAAGAGACCCAGTACTTC.

This chain connects TRBV4-2 to TRBJ2-3; TRBD2 agrees at 8 bases. CDR3 length: 18 amino acids. The V gene end was trimmed by 0 bases and the J gene end by 3 bases; junction bases not matched to a gene: 11. Per the germline V gene, CDR1 is LGHNA and CDR2 is YNFKEQ. The CDR3 nucleotides are TGTGCCAGCAGCCAAGATAGTATACGGGGGGGCGGGACAGATACGCAGTATTTT. Translating gives CASSQDSIRGGGTDTQYF.

This clonotype was counted a few times. The genes are TRBV15 and TRBJ2-5, with D hard to call. Germline CDR1 reads LNHNV; CDR2 reads YYDKDF (reference sequence). This CDR3 contains 15 residues. V lost 0 bases to trimming and J lost 2 bases, with 10 bases between them. This CDR3 is CATSRDITEQETQYF. CDR3 sequence (DNA): TGTGCCACCAGCAGAGATATAACAGAACAAGAGACCCAGTACTTC.

V gene TRBV25-1 combines with J gene TRBJ2-1, with 11 bases fitting TRBD1. V shed 6 bases, J shed 7 bases, and the junction held 8 bases outside the gene matches. CDR1 and CDR2 (germline): MGHDK, SYGVNS. This CDR3 region has 15 residues. The CDR3 here is CASSPGQGASNEQFF. In DNA form, the CDR3 reads TGTGCCAGCAGCCCCGGACAGGGGGCAAGTAATGAGCAGTTCTTC.

This clonotype has a count of ten or more. This rearrangement joins TRBV4-3 to TRBJ2-1, with a possible D match to TRBD2 (6 bases). Germline loops: CDR1 LGHNA, CDR2 YSLEER. The CDR3 is 13 amino acids. The ends were cut back, 3 bases at V and 12 bases at J, with 15 bases in the middle. CDR3 region: CASSQRTGEGQFF. As DNA, the CDR3 is TGCGCCAGCAGCCAGAGGACGGGGGAAGGGCAGTTCTTC.